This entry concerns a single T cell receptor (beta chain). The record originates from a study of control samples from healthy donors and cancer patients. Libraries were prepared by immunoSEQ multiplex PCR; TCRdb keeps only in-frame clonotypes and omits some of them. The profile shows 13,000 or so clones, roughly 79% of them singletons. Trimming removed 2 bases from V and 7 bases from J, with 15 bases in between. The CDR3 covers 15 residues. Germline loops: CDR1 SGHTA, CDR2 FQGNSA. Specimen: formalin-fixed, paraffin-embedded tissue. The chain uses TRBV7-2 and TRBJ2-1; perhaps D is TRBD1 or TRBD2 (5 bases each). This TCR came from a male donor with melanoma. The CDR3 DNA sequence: TGTGCCAGCAGCTTAAGGGACCGCTTAAAGAATGAGCAGTTCTTC. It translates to CASSLRDRLKNEQFF.